Below, 10 T cell receptor beta chains from the same sample are listed, as sequenced in a study of spatial heterogeneity in lung cancer. One entry per CDR3 protein results from TCRdb running MiXCR on the 5' RACE reads. Altogether about 85,000 distinct CDR3 sequences are present, approximately 21% being singletons, with the ten largest covering approximately 5.6%. Specified time point: sample taken at primary tumor resection. Unsorted whole RNA samples from tumor, nontumor lung or frozen PBMC were sequenced. Sequenced material: PBMCs, taken at surgery. These receptors were taken from a male donor with early-stage non-small cell lung cancer.

This chain uses TRBV6-1 with TRBJ2-1; no reliable D call. The CDR3 extends over 12 amino acids. CDR1 is MNHNS, CDR2 SASEGT, per germline. V lost 11 bases to trimming and J lost 3 bases, with 11 bases between them. In DNA, the CDR3 is TGTGCCTTGGGCGGCTTCTACAATGAGCAGTTCTTC. Amino acid sequence: CALGGFYNEQFF.

The rearrangement links TRBV7-9 to TRBJ2-6, with D maybe TRBD1 (5 bases). The CDR3 runs 15 residues. The V gene's germline CDR1 is SEHNR and CDR2 FQNEAQ (reference sequence). Trimming took off 5 bases at V and 0 bases at J, with 8 bases between the two ends. The CDR3 is CASSADSSGANVLTF. The CDR3 nucleotides read TGTGCCAGCAGCGCCGACAGCTCTGGGGCCAACGTCCTGACTTTC. Supplemented by reference TRBV7-9 and TRBJ2-6, the full variable domain reads DTGVSQNPRHKITKRGQNVTFRCDPISEHNRLYWYRQTLGQGPEFLTYFQNEAQLEKSRLLSDRFSAERPKGSFSTLEIQRTEQGDSAMYLCASSADSSGANVLTFGAGSRLTVL.

The CDR3 DNA is TGCAGTGCTAGGGGCCCAGCATCCCTAGCCAAAAACATTCAGTACTTC. Translation gives CSARGPASLAKNIQYF. The V and J genes are TRBV20-1 and TRBJ2-4; the D is unclear. Looked up from germline, CDR1 is DFQATT and CDR2 is SNEGSKA (reference sequence). Trimming stripped 3 bases from V and 0 bases from J, with 15 bases between. The CDR3 spans 16 residues.

This clonotype was detected ten times or more. This chain joins TRBV12-3 or TRBV12-4 and TRBJ2-7; TRBD1 matches at 11 bases. This CDR3 has 15 amino acids. Trimming took 4 bases from V and 4 from J; bases not matched to a gene: 6. CDR3 in DNA: TGTGCCAGCAGTTCAATTGGACAGGGGGCATACGAGCAGTACTTC. It encodes CASSSIGQGAYEQYF.

This clonotype was detected only a few times. CDR3 nucleotide sequence: TGTGCCAGCTCACCACCCGGGAACACTGAAGCTTTCTTT. This gives the protein CASSPPGNTEAFF. The chain joins TRBV18 to TRBJ1-1; D uncertain. Germline CDR1 KGHSH, CDR2 LQKENI. The CDR3 sequence is 13 residues long. V gave up 0 bases and J gave up 1 base, with 3 bases separating them.

This clonotype has more than one count but fewer than ten. CDR3 bases: TGTGCCAGCAGCCCGAATAGCGGGAATTACAATGAGCAGTTCTTC. Protein sequence: CASSPNSGNYNEQFF. This chain connects TRBV7-2 to TRBJ2-1, with 8 bases matching TRBD2. CDR1 is SGHTA and CDR2 is FQGNSA in the germline V gene. The CDR3 extends over 15 amino acids. The V segment lost 5 bases and the J segment 4 bases; nucleotides outside the gene matches: 7.

This clonotype was detected many times. J is TRBJ1-5 and V is TRBV2; the D gene is possibly TRBD1 (5 bases). Per the germline V gene, CDR1 is SNHLY and CDR2 is FYNNEI. V lost 6 bases to trimming and J lost 7 bases, with 16 bases between them. CDR3 length equals 14 residues. The CDR3 loop reads CASRGGSGGQPQHF. CDR3 sequence (DNA): TGTGCCAGCAGGGGCGGTAGTGGGGGGCAGCCCCAGCATTTT.

The chain recombines TRBV7-9 with TRBJ1-5; D possibly corresponds to TRBD1 (5 bases). CDR1 is SEHNR and CDR2 is FQNEAQ in the germline V gene (reference sequence). The CDR3 sequence is 13 residues long. V was cut by 3 bases and J by 4 bases, with 7 bases left in between. The CDR3 reads CASSFTGNQPQHF. The CDR3 coding sequence is TGTGCCAGCAGCTTTACAGGTAATCAGCCCCAGCATTTT.

This clonotype was counted a few times. The chain recombines TRBV11-3 with TRBJ2-2, with a tentative D call TRBD1 (5 bases). Trimming cost V 3 bases and J 5 bases, with 13 bases left between them. From germline, CDR1 is SGHNT and CDR2 YENEEA. This CDR3 is 15 amino acids long. CDR3 residues: CASSFHGRVTGELFF. The CDR3 DNA reads TGTGCCAGCAGCTTTCATGGCAGGGTTACCGGGGAGCTGTTTTTT.

This clonotype was seen a few times. This rearrangement joins TRBV27 to TRBJ1-1; D is ambiguous. The ends were cut back, 3 bases at V and 4 bases at J, with 9 bases in the middle. The germline CDR1 and CDR2 sequences are MNHEY and SMNVEV (reference sequence). The CDR3 runs to 13 residues. The CDR3 DNA follows: TGTGCCAGCAGTTTGAGGGCGGCCACTGAAGCTTTCTTT. Amino acid sequence: CASSLRAATEAFF.